The 12 T cell receptor beta chains below all came from one sample that was sequenced in a study of blood T cell repertoires in COVID-19. Sequencing used immunoSEQ multiplex PCR; TCRdb keeps in-frame clones, though not all of them. This table holds fewer than 130,000 clones, 87% found once. Sequencing used peripheral blood. The receptors stem from a human donor in a cohort sampled during active COVID-19.

The chain uses TRBV28 and TRBJ1-3; tentatively, D is TRBD1 (5 bases). The CDR3 is 16 residues long. Germline assignment: CDR1 MDHEN and CDR2 SYDVKM. V lost 4 bases and J 1 base, leaving 14 bases between the germline ends. The CDR3 region is CASSSQTGGSGNTIYF. CDR3 nucleotides: TGTGCCAGCAGTTCCCAGACCGGGGGATCTGGAAACACCATATATTTT. The whole variable domain, remainder taken from reference TRBV28 and TRBJ1-3, is DVKVTQSSRYLVKRTGEKVFLECVQDMDHENMFWYRQDPGLGLRLIYFSYDVKMKEKGDIPEGYSVSREKKERFSLILESASTNQTSMYLCASSSQTGGSGNTIYFGEGSWLTVV.

V usage is TRBV21-1 and J usage is TRBJ2-2; the DNA was not compared with TRBD2, the D call given in the table. TRBV21-1 is described as a pseudogene. This CDR3 has 17 amino acids. The CDR3 protein is CASSGCPGLGVGGELFF. CDR3 DNA: TGTGCCAGCAGCGGTTGTCCAGGACTAGGTGTAGGGGGGGAGCTGTTTTTT.

V and J are TRBV7-9 and TRBJ1-3; 8 nucleotides line up with TRBD1. V lost 2 bases and J lost 3; bases outside the gene matches: 12. Germline CDR1 reads SEHNR; CDR2 reads FQNEAQ (reference sequence). The CDR3 totals 18 residues. The CDR3 sequence: CASSLFTYRGRSGNTIYF. DNA for the CDR3: TGTGCCAGCAGCTTATTCACCTACAGGGGGAGAAGTGGAAACACCATATATTTT.

Here the CDR3 DNA reads TGTGCCACCAGTTTGTCAGGCTCGGGAGGAGAGCAGTACTTC. Translating gives CATSLSGSGGEQYF. J is TRBJ2-7 and V is TRBV15; 7 bases are a match to TRBD2. Per germline, CDR1 LNHNV and CDR2 YYDKDF (reference sequence). V lost 6 bases to trimming and J lost 7 bases; unmatched junction nucleotides: 12. CDR3 length: 14 residues.

The chain is built from TRBV6-6 and TRBJ1-6; TRBD1 is a possible D gene (6 bases). Germline CDR1 reads MNHNY; CDR2 reads SVGAGI (reference sequence). This CDR3 is 16 amino acids long. The V end was cut by 4 bases, the J end by 4 bases, with 14 bases between. The CDR3 reads CASSSSDSRYNSPLHF. CDR3 bases: TGTGCCAGCAGTTCCTCGGACAGCCGATATAATTCACCCCTCCACTTT.

The V and J genes are TRBV18 and TRBJ1-2; a possible D gene is TRBD1 (6 bases). Trimming removed 6 bases at V and 3 bases at J, with 14 bases between. CDR3 length: 14 residues. The germline V gene has CDR1 KGHSH and CDR2 LQKENI. The CDR3 sequence: CASSPDPGDYGYTF. In DNA form, the CDR3 reads TGTGCCAGCTCCCCAGACCCAGGGGACTATGGCTACACCTTC.

This rearrangement joins TRBV9 to TRBJ1-1; tentatively, D is TRBD1 (6 bases). With 4 bases removed from V and 1 base from J, the gap between germline ends came to 17 bases. Germline V lookup: CDR1 SGDLS, CDR2 YYNGEE. This CDR3 spans 16 amino acids. The CDR3 DNA sequence: TGTGCCAGCAGCTCCGGGACACTTATACCGAACACTGAAGCTTTCTTT. Protein sequence: CASSSGTLIPNTEAFF.

This clone was picked up a small number of times. The chain has TRBV9 and TRBJ2-7; 8 positions agree with TRBD1. J lost 3 bases, V lost 3 bases, and 8 bases had no gene match. The CDR3 covers 15 residues. CDR1 is SGDLS, CDR2 YYNGEE, per germline. CDR3 in amino acids: CASSGSETGVYEQYF. Written as DNA, the CDR3 is TGTGCCAGCAGCGGCTCCGAGACAGGGGTCTACGAGCAGTACTTC.

In DNA, the CDR3 is TGTGCCAGCAGCACGGGTGGGGGGTCCGGGGAGCTGTTTTTT. Translating it yields CASSTGGGSGELFF. The rearrangement joins TRBV5-4 to TRBJ2-2, with TRBD2 as a possible D gene (6 bases). This CDR3 has 14 amino acids. Trimming shortened V by 4 bases and J by 6 bases, and 13 bases separated the two germline ends. Germline assignment: CDR1 SGHNT and CDR2 YYREEE (reference sequence).

This clone was found once. V usage is TRBV23-1 and J usage is TRBJ1-3; a possible D gene is TRBD1 (5 bases). TRBV23-1 is classed as an ORF, of uncertain function. Trimming removed 1 base at V and 2 bases at J, with 15 bases between. The length of the CDR3 is 17 residues. CDR3 loop: CASSQLTEGVPGNTIYF. The CDR3 coding sequence is TGCGCCAGCAGTCAATTGACAGAAGGAGTCCCTGGAAACACCATATATTTT.

V usage is TRBV19 and J usage is TRBJ1-6; D possibly corresponds to TRBD1 (5 bases). The CDR3 is 16 amino acids. V was shortened by 3 bases and J by 7 bases, with 16 bases between the two germline ends. Germline V gives CDR1 LNHDA, CDR2 SQIVND (reference sequence). CDR3 nucleotide sequence: TGTGCCAGTAGTATCCAAAATGACAGAAGGAATTCACCCCTCCACTTT. It specifies CASSIQNDRRNSPLHF.

This clone occurred once. The chain links TRBV2 to TRBJ1-2; perhaps TRBD1 as D (5 bases). V lost 4 bases and J 4 bases, leaving 16 bases between the germline ends. Looked up from germline, CDR1 is SNHLY and CDR2 is FYNNEI. This CDR3 contains 15 residues. The CDR3 region has the DNA TGTGCCAGCAGTGTCAAAAGGGGAAGGAGCTATGGCTACACCTTC. This gives the protein CASSVKRGRSYGYTF.